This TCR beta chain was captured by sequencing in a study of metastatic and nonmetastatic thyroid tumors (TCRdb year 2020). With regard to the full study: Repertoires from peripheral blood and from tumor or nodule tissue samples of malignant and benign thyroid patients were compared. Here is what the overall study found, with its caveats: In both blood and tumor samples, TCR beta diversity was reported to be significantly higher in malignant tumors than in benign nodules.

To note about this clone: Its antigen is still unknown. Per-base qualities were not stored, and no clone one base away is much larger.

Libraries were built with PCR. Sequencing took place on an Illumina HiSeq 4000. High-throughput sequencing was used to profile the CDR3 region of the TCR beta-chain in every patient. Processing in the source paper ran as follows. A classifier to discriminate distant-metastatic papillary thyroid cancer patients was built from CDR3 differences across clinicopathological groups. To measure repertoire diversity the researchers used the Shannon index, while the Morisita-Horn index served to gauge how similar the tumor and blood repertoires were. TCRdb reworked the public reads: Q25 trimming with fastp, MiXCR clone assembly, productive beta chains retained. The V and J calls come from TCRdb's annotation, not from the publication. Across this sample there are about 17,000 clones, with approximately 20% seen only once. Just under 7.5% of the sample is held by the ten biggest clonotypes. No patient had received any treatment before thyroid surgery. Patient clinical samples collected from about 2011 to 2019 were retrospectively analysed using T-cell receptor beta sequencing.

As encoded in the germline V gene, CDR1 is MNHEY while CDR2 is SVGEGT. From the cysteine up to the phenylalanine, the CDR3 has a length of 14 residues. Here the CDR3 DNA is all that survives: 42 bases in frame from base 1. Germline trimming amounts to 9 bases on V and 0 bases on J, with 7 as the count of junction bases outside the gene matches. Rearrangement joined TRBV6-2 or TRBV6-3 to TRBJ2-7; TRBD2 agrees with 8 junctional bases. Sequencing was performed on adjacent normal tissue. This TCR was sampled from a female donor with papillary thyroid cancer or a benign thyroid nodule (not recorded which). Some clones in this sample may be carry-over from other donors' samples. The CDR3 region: CASKNSGTSYEQYF. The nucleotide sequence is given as TGTGCCAGTAAAAATAGCGGGACCTCCTACGAGCAGTACTTC.